Given below is one T cell receptor (beta chain) in context. No cognate antigen has been identified for it. Qualities for individual bases were not recorded, and no much larger clone is one base off. Patients with autoimmune disease history or receiving systemic immunosuppression were excluded from the trial. Peripheral blood for TCR sequencing was collected from all dose cohorts at baseline, on cycle 4 day 1, and on cycle 7 day 1. Samples came from an open-label, multicenter, first-in-human phase I dose-escalation trial of ivuxolimab. Adults with locally advanced or metastatic head and neck squamous cell, hepatocellular, melanoma or renal cell carcinoma were enrolled in the trial. Before TCR sequencing, CD4+ T cells and CD8+ T cells from peripheral blood were sorted into separate populations. Genomic DNA was extracted from sorted cells for sequencing of the TCRbeta CDR3 region. TCRbeta CDR3 regions were sequenced using the immunoSEQ Assay. TCRdb carries this immuneACCESS record with in-frame sequences only. Its versions omit some clonotypes, under half of them owing to an unresolved V gene in the studies checked, with the rest unexplained. This sample holds roughly 64,000 clones; roughly four fifths were observed only once. The ten top clones hold roughly 4.9% of the sample.

These data are taken from a study of OX40 agonist ivuxolimab in advanced cancers. For the wider study: Ivuxolimab was an agonistic, fully human IgG2 monoclonal antibody directed against OX40 (CD134), a costimulatory receptor. Intravenous ivuxolimab was administered to patients every 2 weeks at six dose levels: 0.01, 0.1, 0.3, 1.5, 3 and 10 mg/kg. Of the 52 patients in dose escalation, about 20 had hepatocellular carcinoma, about 15 had melanoma, 9 had renal cell carcinoma and 9 had head and neck cancer. The dose-escalation cohort was about 83% male with a mean age of approximately 59 years, ranging from roughly 20 to 80. Patients were allowed to have had prior anti-PD-1, anti-PD-L1 or anti-CTLA-4 therapy, and around two fifths of the dose-escalation patients had been treated with checkpoint inhibitors. Three dose-escalation patients achieved partial responses, one with hepatocellular carcinoma and two with cutaneous melanoma. The point of sequencing TCRbeta in the periphery was to test whether ivuxolimab changed TCR sequence diversity and drove clonal T-cell expansion. The paper reports the monotherapy dose-escalation portion (N ≈ 50 patients) of the phase I ivuxolimab trial.

Inclusive of the bounding cysteine and phenylalanine, the CDR3 is 14 residues long. The entry retains the CDR3 DNA only, 42 bases that are in frame from base 1. Reading the germline V gene gives CDR1 ENHRY and CDR2 SYGVKD. V gives up 2 bases and J gives up 0 bases, and the segment between their germline ends measures 8 bases. General study outcomes and caveats: Low levels of normalized T-cell clonal expansion were also shown by some nonresponding patients. In partial responders in the 0.1-3.0 mg/kg groups, normalized peripheral clonal expansion was found to be among the lowest, especially among CD8+ T cells. After ivuxolimab, expanded clones were on average more numerous among CD8+ T cells than among CD4+ T cells. Which antigens the clonally expanded peripheral T cells were specific for was not determined. Clonal expansion of both CD4+ and CD8+ blood T cells was observed from baseline to week 6 at doses 0.1 to 3.0 mg/kg.

The chain couples TRBV10-3 to TRBJ2-7; possibly the D gene is TRBD1, per 5 matching bases. The specimen was CD4+ or CD8+ T cells sorted from blood, collected in a trial of the OX40 agonist ivuxolimab. This clonotype was sampled from an adult with an advanced solid tumor such as melanoma, head and neck, liver or kidney cancer. The CDR3 sequence is CAISEKTVSYEQYF. Read as DNA, the sequence is TGTGCCATCAGTGAGAAGACAGTCTCCTACGAGCAGTACTTC.